This T cell receptor (beta chain) was recovered during a study of T cells after yellow fever vaccination (dated 2019 in TCRdb). For the wider study: Libraries from fractions with low cell numbers were prepared with the SMART-Seq v4 Ultra Low Input RNA kit. Two healthy male donors, one aged 18 to 30 and one aged 30 to 40 years, made up the cohort. Blood samples were taken at several timepoints before and after primary and secondary immunization, and bulk PBMC replicates and cell subsets were isolated. To follow T-cell clones before and after both primary and booster YFV17D yellow fever vaccination, bulk TCR alpha and beta repertoires underwent longitudinal sequencing.

This clonotype came up a few times. Its antigen is currently not known. No much larger clone is present one base from it, and per-base qualities are unavailable. The sample's treatment or condition, from its label and the paper: live attenuated yellow fever vaccine strain. Two biological replicates of bulk PBMCs were collected at each blood-draw timepoint. A standard Ficoll-Paque protocol was used to isolate PBMCs from peripheral blood. TriZol was used to extract RNA from bulk PBMCs, from CD4 and CD8 fractions, and from dextramer-positive and dextramer-negative fractions. CDR1 is given as MDHEN and CDR2 as SYDVKM, both from the germline V gene. Taken from cysteine to phenylalanine, the CDR3 has 14 residues. Only the CDR3 portion is preserved as DNA: 42 bases, with reading frame beginning at the first base. Unmatched junction bases come to 9, with V trimmed by 6 bases and J by 8 bases. TCR cDNA was made using 5'RACE template switching, a step that added a universal primer site and unique molecular identifiers. Priming for cDNA synthesis came from both the TCR alpha and TCR beta constant segments. Two PCR steps were used to amplify libraries, with sample barcodes and sequencing adapters being added in the second step. Libraries were sequenced on Illumina HiSeq 2500 (2x100 bp) or NovaSeq (2x150 bp). In the paper's pipeline: MIGEC was used to demultiplex reads and collapse the reads into UMI consensus sequences, and MiXCR was used for V(D)J alignment. Clonotypes responding to the vaccine were identified with edgeR on replicate PBMC samples, with the criteria of FDR below 0.01 and a log2 fold change above 5 up to day 15. Each bulk clonotype was labeled CD4 or CD8 based on which sequenced repertoire, CD4 or CD8, contained the clonotype at higher abundance. Using fastp at Q25 and MiXCR, TCRdb reprocessed the public reads and kept productive beta chains. Every distinct CDR3 protein forms one entry, paired with its most common genes and DNA. The V and J calls and clone size are TCRdb's, not the authors'. In this sample the table shows about 330,000 distinct CDR3 sequences, 8.1% of which occur a single time. The leading ten clones occupy about 16% of the sample.

Results and caveats for the whole study, not just this receptor: A small fraction of clonotypes appeared in both the CD4 and CD8 compartments, likely as a result of convergent recombination. Most clones expanded after primary vaccination (almost 98% of CD4 and around 88% of CD8) were re-detected after the booster, suggesting that broad memory maintenance occurred. The study included only a couple of donors, which limits how far the findings can be generalized. The secondary T-cell response was found to be weaker but faster than the primary response, with a peak reached on day 5 rather than on day 15. Because abundant contaminating clonotypes from the bulk population could be contained in FACS-sorted repertoires, computational filtering was required.

The sequencing here drew on PBMCs, taken about 49 days after the first yellow fever vaccination. The receptor was derived from a man younger than 35 who received the YFV17D yellow fever vaccine. Recombination connected TRBV28 to TRBJ1-4; a stretch of 7 junction bases matches TRBD1. The CDR3 here reads CASRKMTRGEKLFF. The base sequence is TGTGCCAGCAGAAAAATGACCAGGGGGGAAAAACTGTTTTTT.